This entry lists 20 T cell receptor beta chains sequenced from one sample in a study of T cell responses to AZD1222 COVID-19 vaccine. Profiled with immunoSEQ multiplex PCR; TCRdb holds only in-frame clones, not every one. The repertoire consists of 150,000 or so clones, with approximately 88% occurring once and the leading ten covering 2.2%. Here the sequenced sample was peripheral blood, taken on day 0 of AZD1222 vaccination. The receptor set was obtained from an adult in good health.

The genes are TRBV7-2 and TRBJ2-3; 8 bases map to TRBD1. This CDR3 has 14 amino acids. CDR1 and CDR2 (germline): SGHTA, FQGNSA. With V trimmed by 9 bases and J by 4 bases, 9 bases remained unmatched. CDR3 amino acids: CASKWDRNSDTQYF. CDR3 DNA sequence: TGTGCCAGTAAATGGGACAGGAACTCAGATACGCAGTATTTT.

CDR3 coding DNA: TGTGCCAGCAGCCAAGACGGAGGGGGATCACCCCTCCACTTT. Its translation is CASSQDGGGSPLHF. V is TRBV4-2 and J is TRBJ1-6; D may be TRBD1 (6 bases). The CDR3 has 14 amino acids. Trimming pared 0 bases from V and 10 bases from J, leaving 10 bases between. Per germline, CDR1 LGHNA and CDR2 YNFKEQ.

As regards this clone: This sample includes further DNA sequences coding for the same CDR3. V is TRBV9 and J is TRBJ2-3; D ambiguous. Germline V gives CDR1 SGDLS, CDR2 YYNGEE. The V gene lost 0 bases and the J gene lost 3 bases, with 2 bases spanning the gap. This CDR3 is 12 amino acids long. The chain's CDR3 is CASSVGTDTQYF. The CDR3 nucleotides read TGTGCCAGCAGCGTAGGAACAGATACGCAGTATTTT.

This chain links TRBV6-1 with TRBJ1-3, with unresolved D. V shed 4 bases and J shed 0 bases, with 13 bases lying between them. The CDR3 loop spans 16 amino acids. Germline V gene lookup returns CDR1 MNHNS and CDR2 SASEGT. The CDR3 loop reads CASSVFQGHSGNTIYF. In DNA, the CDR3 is TGTGCCAGCAGTGTTTTTCAAGGGCACTCTGGAAACACCATATATTTT.

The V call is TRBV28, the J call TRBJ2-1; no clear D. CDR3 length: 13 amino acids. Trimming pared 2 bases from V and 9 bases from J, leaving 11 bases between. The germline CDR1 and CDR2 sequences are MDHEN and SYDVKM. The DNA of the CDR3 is TGTGCCAGCAGTTTACCCCACCGAGGTGAGCAGTTCTTC. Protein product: CASSLPHRGEQFF.

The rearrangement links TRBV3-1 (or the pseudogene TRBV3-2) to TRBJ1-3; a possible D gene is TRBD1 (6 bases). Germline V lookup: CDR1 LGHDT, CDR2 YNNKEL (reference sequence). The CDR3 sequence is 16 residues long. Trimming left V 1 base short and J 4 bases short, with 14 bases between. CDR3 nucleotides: TGTGCCAGCAGCCAAGGGGGGCCCCCGGGAGGAAACACCATATATTTT. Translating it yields CASSQGGPPGGNTIYF.

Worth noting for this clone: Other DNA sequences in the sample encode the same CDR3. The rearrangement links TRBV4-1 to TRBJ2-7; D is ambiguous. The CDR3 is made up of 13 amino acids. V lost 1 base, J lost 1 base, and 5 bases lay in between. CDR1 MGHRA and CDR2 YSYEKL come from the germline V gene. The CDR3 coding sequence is TGCGCCAGCAGCCAAGGGGTTTCCTACGAGCAGTACTTC. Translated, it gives CASSQGVSYEQYF.

CDR3 amino acids: CASSGGRVSSGANVLTF. The DNA of the CDR3 is TGTGCCAGCAGCGGGGGCAGGGTCTCCTCTGGGGCCAACGTCCTGACTTTC. The chain carries TRBV9 and TRBJ2-6; maybe TRBD1 (5 bases). Germline CDR1 SGDLS, CDR2 YYNGEE. V lost 3 bases and J lost 0, with 13 bases in between. The CDR3 totals 17 residues. Full variable domain (rest looked up from reference TRBV9 and TRBJ2-6): DSGVTQTPKHLITATGQRVTLRCSPRSGDLSVYWYQQSLDQGLQFLIQYYNGEERAKGNILERFSAQQFPDLHSELNLSSLELGDSALYFCASSGGRVSSGANVLTFGAGSRLTVL.

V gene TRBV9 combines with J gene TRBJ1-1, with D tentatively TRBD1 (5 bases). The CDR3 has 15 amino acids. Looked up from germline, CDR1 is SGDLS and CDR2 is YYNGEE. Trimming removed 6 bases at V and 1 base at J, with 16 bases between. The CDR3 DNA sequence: TGTGCCAGCATCCTCTTGGGGGGAACGAACACTGAAGCTTTCTTT. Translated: CASILLGGTNTEAFF.

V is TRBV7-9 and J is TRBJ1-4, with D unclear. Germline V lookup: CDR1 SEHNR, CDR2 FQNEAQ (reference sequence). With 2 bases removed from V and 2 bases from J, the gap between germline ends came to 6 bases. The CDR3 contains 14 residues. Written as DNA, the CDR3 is TGTGCCAGCAGCTTACCCCAGACTAATGAAAAACTGTTTTTT. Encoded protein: CASSLPQTNEKLFF. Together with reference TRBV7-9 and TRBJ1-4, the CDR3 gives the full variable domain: DTGVSQNPRHKITKRGQNVTFRCDPISEHNRLYWYRQTLGQGPEFLTYFQNEAQLEKSRLLSDRFSAERPKGSFSTLEIQRTEQGDSAMYLCASSLPQTNEKLFFGSGTQLSVL.

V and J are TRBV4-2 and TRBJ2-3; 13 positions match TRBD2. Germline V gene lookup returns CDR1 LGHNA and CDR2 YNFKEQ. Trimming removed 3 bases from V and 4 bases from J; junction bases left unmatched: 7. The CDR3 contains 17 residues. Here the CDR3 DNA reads TGTGCCAGCAGCCAGAGGACTAGCGGGAGTAGGGCAGATACGCAGTATTTT. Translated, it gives CASSQRTSGSRADTQYF.

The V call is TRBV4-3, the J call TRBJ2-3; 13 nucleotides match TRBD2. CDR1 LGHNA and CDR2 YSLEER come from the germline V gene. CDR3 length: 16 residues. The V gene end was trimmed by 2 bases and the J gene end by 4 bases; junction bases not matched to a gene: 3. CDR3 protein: CASSQRTSGSSDTQYF. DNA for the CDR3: TGCGCCAGCAGCCAACGGACTAGCGGGAGCTCAGATACGCAGTATTTT.

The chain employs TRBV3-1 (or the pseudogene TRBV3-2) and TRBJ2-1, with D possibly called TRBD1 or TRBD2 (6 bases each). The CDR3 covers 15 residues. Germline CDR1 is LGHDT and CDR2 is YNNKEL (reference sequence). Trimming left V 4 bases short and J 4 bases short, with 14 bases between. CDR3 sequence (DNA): TGTGCCAGCAGCCCCCTGGGGGGCGGATACAATGAGCAGTTCTTC. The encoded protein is CASSPLGGGYNEQFF.

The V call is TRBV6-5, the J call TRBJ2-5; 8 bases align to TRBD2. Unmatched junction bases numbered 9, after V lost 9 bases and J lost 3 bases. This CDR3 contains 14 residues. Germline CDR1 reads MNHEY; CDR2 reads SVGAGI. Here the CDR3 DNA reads TGTGCCAGGGAAGTGGCAGCGGGAGAAGAGACCCAGTACTTC. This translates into CAREVAAGEETQYF.

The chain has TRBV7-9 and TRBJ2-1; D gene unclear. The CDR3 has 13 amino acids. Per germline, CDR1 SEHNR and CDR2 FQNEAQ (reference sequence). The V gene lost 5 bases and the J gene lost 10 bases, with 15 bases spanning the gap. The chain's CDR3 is CASSEAALTEQFF. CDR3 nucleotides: TGTGCCAGCAGCGAGGCGGCCCTCACCGAGCAGTTCTTC.

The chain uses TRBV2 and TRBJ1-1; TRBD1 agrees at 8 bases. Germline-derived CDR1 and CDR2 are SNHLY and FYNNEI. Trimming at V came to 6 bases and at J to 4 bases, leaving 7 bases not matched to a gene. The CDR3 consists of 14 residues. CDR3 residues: CASSPRTGRTEAFF. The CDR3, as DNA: TGTGCCAGCAGCCCCCGGACAGGGCGCACTGAAGCTTTCTTT. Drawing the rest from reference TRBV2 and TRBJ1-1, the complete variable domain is EPEVTQTPSHQVTQMGQEVILRCVPISNHLYFYWYRQILGQKVEFLVSFYNNEISEKSEIFDDQFSVERPDGSNFTLKIRSTKLEDSAMYFCASSPRTGRTEAFFGQGTRLTVV.

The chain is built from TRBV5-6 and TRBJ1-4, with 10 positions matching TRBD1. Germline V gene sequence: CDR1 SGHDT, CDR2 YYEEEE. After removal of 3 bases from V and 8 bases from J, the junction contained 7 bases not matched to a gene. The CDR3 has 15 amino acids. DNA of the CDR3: TGTGCCAGCAGCTGGGGCCGGGACAGGGGCGAAAAACTGTTTTTT. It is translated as CASSWGRDRGEKLFF.

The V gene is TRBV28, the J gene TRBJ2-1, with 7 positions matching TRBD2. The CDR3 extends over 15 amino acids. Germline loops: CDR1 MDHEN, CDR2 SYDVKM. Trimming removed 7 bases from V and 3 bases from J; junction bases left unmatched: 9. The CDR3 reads CASTAGEMGYNEQFF. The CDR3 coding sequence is TGTGCCAGCACCGCGGGGGAGATGGGCTACAATGAGCAGTTCTTC.

For the CDR3, the DNA is TGCAGTGCCAAGGGGGGTCCCGAGCAGTACTTC. This translates into CSAKGGPEQYF. This chain links TRBV20-1 with TRBJ2-7, with D possibly being TRBD1 or TRBD2 (6 bases each). This CDR3 comprises 11 residues. CDR1 DFQATT and CDR2 SNEGSKA come from the germline V gene (reference sequence). The ends were cut back, 6 bases at V and 6 bases at J, with 12 bases in the middle.

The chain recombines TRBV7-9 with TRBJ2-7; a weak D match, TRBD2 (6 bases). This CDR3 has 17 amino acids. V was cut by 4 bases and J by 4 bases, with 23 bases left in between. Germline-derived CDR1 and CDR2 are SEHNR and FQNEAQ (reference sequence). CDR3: CASSSARGSGQDYEQYF. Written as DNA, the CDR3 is TGTGCCAGCAGCTCCGCCCGGGGAAGCGGGCAAGATTACGAGCAGTACTTC.